This T cell receptor (beta chain) originates from a study of blood T cell repertoires in COVID-19. Profiling relied on immunoSEQ multiplex PCR, and the TCRdb table lists in-frame clones only, not all of them. The table records about 370,000 clones, 80% to 90% of them present only once. Source material: PBMCs or T cells enriched from blood (not recorded which). This TCR came from a man younger than 35 who had recovered from COVID-19.

CDR3 in DNA: TGTGCCAGCAGCATGGGGACAGGTCGGAACACCGGGGAGCTGTTTTTT. Translated, it gives CASSMGTGRNTGELFF. This chain uses TRBV9 with TRBJ2-2; TRBD1 agrees at 8 bases. V shed 4 bases, J shed 1 base, and the junction held 6 bases outside the gene matches. Germline V gene lookup returns CDR1 SGDLS and CDR2 YYNGEE. The CDR3 loop spans 16 amino acids.